This T cell receptor (beta chain) was profiled in a study of T cell changes during pregnancy in multiple sclerosis. The method was immunoSEQ multiplex PCR; TCRdb's version includes in-frame clones alone and lacks a portion of them. This sample has approximately 99,000 clones, with about nine tenths found just once. This TCR was sampled from a female donor in good health, enrolled as a control in a pregnancy study. Sequencing used peripheral blood, obtained in the second trimester of pregnancy.

The CDR3: CASSNGQLTNYGYTF. In DNA, the CDR3 is TGCGCCAGCAGCAACGGACAGTTGACTAACTATGGCTACACCTTC. This rearrangement joins TRBV5-1 to TRBJ1-2; weak D call: TRBD1 (6 bases). This CDR3 is 15 amino acids long. The V end lost 4 bases, the J end lost 0 bases, and 13 bases lay between the germline ends. Germline V gene sequence: CDR1 SGHRS, CDR2 YFSETQ. The full variable domain, rest sourced from reference TRBV5-1 and TRBJ1-2, is KAGVTQTPRYLIKTRGQQVTLSCSPISGHRSVSWYQQTPGQGLQFLFEYFSETQRNKGNFPGRFSGRQFSNSRSEMNVSTLELGDSALYLCASSNGQLTNYGYTFGSGTRLTVV.